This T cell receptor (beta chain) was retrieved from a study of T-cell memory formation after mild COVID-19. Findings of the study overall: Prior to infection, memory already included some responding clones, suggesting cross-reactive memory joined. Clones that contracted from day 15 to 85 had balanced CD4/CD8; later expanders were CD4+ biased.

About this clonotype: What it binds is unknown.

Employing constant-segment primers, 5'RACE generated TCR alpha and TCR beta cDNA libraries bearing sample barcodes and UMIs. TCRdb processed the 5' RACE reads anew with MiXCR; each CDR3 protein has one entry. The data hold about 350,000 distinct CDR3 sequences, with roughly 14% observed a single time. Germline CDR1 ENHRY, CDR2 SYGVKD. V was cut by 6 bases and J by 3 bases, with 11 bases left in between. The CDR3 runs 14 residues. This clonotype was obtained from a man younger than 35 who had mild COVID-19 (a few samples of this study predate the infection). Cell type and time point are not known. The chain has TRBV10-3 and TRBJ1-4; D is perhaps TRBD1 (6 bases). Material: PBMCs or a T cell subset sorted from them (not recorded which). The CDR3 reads CAIRKDSSNEKLFF. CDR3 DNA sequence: TGTGCCATCAGAAAGGACAGCTCTAATGAAAAACTGTTTTTT.